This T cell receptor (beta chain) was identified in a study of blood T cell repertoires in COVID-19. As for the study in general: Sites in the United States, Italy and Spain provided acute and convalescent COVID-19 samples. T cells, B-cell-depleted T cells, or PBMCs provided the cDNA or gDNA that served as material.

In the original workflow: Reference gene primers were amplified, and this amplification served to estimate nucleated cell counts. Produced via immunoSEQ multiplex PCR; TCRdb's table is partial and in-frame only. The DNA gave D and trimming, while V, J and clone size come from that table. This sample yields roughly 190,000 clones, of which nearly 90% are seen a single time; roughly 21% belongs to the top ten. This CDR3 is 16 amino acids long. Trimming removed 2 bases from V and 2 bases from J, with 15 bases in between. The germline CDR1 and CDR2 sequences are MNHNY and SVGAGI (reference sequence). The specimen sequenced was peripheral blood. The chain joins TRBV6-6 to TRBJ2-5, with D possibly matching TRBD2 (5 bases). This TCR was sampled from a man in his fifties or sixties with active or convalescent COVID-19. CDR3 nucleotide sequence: TGTGCCAGCAGTTACCGACTGATGGACTGGCAAGAGACCCAGTACTTC. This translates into CASSYRLMDWQETQYF.